These 3 T cell receptor beta chains originate from one sample sequenced in a study of T cells in Graves' hyperthyroidism and ophthalmopathy. Regions amplified from RNA transcripts were the TCR beta CDR3 regions. TCR CDR3 regions were first amplified by RT-PCR with HTBI primers. TCRdb analysed the multiplex PCR reads with MiXCR anew, one entry per CDR3 protein. The profile shows a few hundred thousand distinct CDR3 sequences, over 35% of them singletons. Source material: peripheral blood or thyroid tissue (not recorded which). These receptors all come from an adult woman with Graves' disease, either hyperthyroidism or ophthalmopathy (not recorded which).

This clonotype was seen repeatedly, ten times or more. The chain joins TRBV4-3 to TRBJ2-5; D is uncertain. V lost 1 base and J 10 bases, leaving 19 bases between the germline ends. The CDR3 length is 15 residues. Germline V gives CDR1 LGHNA, CDR2 YSLEER. As DNA, the CDR3 is TGCGCCAGCAGCCAAGGACCCCCCGGCCTGGGTGACCAGTACTTC. Translated, it gives CASSQGPPGLGDQYF.

The chain is built from TRBV10-3 and TRBJ1-3; possibly TRBD1 for D (5 bases). Germline values: CDR1 ENHRY, CDR2 SYGVKD. CDR3 length equals 16 residues. The V and J ends lost 6 bases and 0 bases respectively, with 15 bases between them. This chain's CDR3 is CAISRGGVDSGNTIYF. The CDR3 region has the DNA TGTGCCATCAGCCGCGGGGGGGTTGACTCTGGAAACACCATATATTTT.

Only one count was recorded for this clonotype. The V gene is TRBV5-1, the J gene TRBJ1-2, with D maybe TRBD1 (5 bases). This CDR3 has 12 residues. V was trimmed by 5 bases and J by 7 bases, leaving 12 bases between them. Germline V gene data show CDR1 as SGHRS and CDR2 as YFSETQ. CDR3 bases: TGCGCCAGCAGGCTAGCGGGGGTTGGCTACACCTTC. Translating gives CASRLAGVGYTF.